The clone carrying this T cell receptor beta chain was detected a few times. Its specificity is unknown. The source of the sample is a study of response to subunit inactivated influenza vaccine. TCRdb redid the calling of the RT-PCR reads with MiXCR, one entry per CDR3 protein. The sample lists around 530,000 distinct CDR3 sequences, 16% occurring once. Study conclusions and caveats: The authors suggested that every seasonal influenza vaccination recruits few new T cells.

This clonotype was sampled from a man aged 50 to 69 who received an inactivated influenza vaccine. The sequences come from CD4+ T cells sorted from PBMCs, collected roughly 24 months after vaccination.

In nucleotides, the CDR3 is TGCAGCGTTGAAGATCCAGGGAGGCCGGGGGAGCAGTACTTC. Protein sequence: CSVEDPGRPGEQYF. The V gene is TRBV29-1, the J gene TRBJ2-7, with D possibly TRBD2 on 6 matching bases. The CDR3 is made up of 14 amino acids. With 0 bases removed from V and 7 bases from J, the gap between germline ends came to 16 bases. The germline V gene has CDR1 SQVTM and CDR2 ANQGSEA.